Shown below are 6 T cell receptor beta chains from a single sample sequenced in a study of blood T cell repertoires in COVID-19. Sequencing used immunoSEQ multiplex PCR; TCRdb keeps in-frame clones, though not all of them. The sample holds about 270,000 clones, roughly 90% seen once. The sample consisted of PBMCs or T cells enriched from blood (not recorded which). The receptors derive from a woman aged 50 to 60 who had recovered from COVID-19.

V usage is TRBV11-2 and J usage is TRBJ1-6; D gene unclear. CDR1 is SGHAT, CDR2 FQNNGV, per germline. The CDR3 is 13 residues long. V was trimmed by 1 base and J by 11 bases, leaving 9 bases between them. This CDR3 is CASSLAIETPLHF. The CDR3 bases are TGTGCCAGCAGCTTAGCTATAGAGACACCCCTCCACTTT.

The chain recombines TRBV28 with TRBJ2-7; 7 nucleotides align to TRBD1. The CDR3 is 14 residues long. Germline V gives CDR1 MDHEN, CDR2 SYDVKM. Trimming at V came to 7 bases and at J to 0 bases, leaving 6 bases not matched to a gene. CDR3: CASTKQGTSYEQYF. CDR3 coding DNA: TGTGCCAGCACCAAACAGGGGACCTCCTACGAGCAGTACTTC.

V and J are TRBV9 and TRBJ2-7; no clear D gene. V lost 0 bases, J lost 3 bases, and 13 bases lay in between. The CDR3 has 15 amino acids. Germline V gene sequence: CDR1 SGDLS, CDR2 YYNGEE. The CDR3 protein is CASSVEVARIYEQYF. The CDR3 nucleotides read TGTGCCAGCAGCGTAGAGGTGGCGCGGATCTACGAGCAGTACTTC. The entire variable domain, with the rest obtained from reference TRBV9 and TRBJ2-7, is as follows: DSGVTQTPKHLITATGQRVTLRCSPRSGDLSVYWYQQSLDQGLQFLIQYYNGEERAKGNILERFSAQQFPDLHSELNLSSLELGDSALYFCASSVEVARIYEQYFGPGTRLTVT.

The chain employs TRBV21-1 and TRBJ2-5; TRBD2 was called by the table and not checked on the DNA. TRBV21-1 is termed a pseudogene. CDR3 size: 16 residues. In DNA, the CDR3 is TGTGCCAGCAGCAAAGCGGGCGGGAGGCCCCAAGAGACCCAGTACTTC. This codes for CASSKAGGRPQETQYF.

The V and J genes are TRBV28 and TRBJ2-1, with a tentative D call TRBD1 (6 bases). With 1 base removed from V and 8 bases from J, the gap between germline ends came to 12 bases. CDR1 and CDR2 from the germline V gene are MDHEN and SYDVKM. This CDR3 contains 14 residues. The CDR3 DNA is TGTGCCAGCAGTTTATTAAGGGGGAGTGATGAGCAGTTCTTC. Translating gives CASSLLRGSDEQFF.

The gene calls are TRBV19 and TRBJ1-1, with TRBD1 matching over 9 bases. CDR1 LNHDA and CDR2 SQIVND come from the germline V gene (reference sequence). The CDR3 loop spans 17 amino acids. Trimming took 3 bases from V and 5 from J; bases not matched to a gene: 13. CDR3 amino acids: CASSISAFGQGPTEAFF. In DNA, the CDR3 is TGTGCCAGTAGTATTTCGGCATTTGGACAGGGGCCAACTGAAGCTTTCTTT. Using reference TRBV19 and TRBJ1-1 for the parts outside the CDR3, the full variable domain is DGGITQSPKYLFRKEGQNVTLSCEQNLNHDAMYWYRQDPGQGLRLIYYSQIVNDFQKGDIAEGYSVSREKKESFPLTVTSAQKNPTAFYLCASSISAFGQGPTEAFFGQGTRLTVV.